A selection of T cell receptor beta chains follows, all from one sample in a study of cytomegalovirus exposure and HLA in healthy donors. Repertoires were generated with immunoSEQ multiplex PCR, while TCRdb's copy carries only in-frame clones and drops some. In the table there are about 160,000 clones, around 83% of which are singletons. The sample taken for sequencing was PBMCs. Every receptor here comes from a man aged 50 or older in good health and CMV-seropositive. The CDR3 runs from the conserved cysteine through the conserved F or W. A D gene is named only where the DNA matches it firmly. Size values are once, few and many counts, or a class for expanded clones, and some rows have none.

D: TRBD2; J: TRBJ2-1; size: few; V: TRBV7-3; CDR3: CASSLGGGGADEQFF; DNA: TGTGCCAGCAGCTTAGGCGGCGGGGGGGCCGATGAGCAGTTCTTC
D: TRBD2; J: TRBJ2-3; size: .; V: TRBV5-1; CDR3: CASSGTSGGLPRSTDTQYF; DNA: TGCGCCAGCAGTGGGACTAGCGGGGGCCTTCCCCGAAGCACAGATACGCAGTATTTT
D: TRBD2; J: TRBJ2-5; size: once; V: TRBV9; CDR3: CASSLGTSGLQETQYF; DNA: TGTGCCAGCAGCCTAGGGACTAGCGGCCTCCAAGAGACCCAGTACTTC
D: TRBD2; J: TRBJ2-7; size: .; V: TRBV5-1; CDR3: CASSPLSGGINEQYF; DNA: TGCGCCAGCAGCCCCCTCAGCGGGGGAATTAACGAGCAGTACTTC
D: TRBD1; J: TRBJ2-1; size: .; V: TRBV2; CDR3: CASRTGGRNEQFF; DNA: TGTGCCAGCCGGACAGGGGGCAGGAATGAGCAGTTCTTC
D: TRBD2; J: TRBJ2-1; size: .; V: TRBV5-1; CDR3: CASSSSSGGAYNEQFF; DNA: TGCGCCAGCAGCTCTTCTAGCGGGGGGGCCTACAATGAGCAGTTCTTC
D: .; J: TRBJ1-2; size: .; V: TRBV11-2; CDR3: CASSLPARVNYGYTF; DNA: TGTGCCAGCAGCTTACCGGCCAGGGTTAACTATGGCTACACCTTC
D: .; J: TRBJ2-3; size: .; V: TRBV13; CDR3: CASSLRRGADTQYF; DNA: TGTGCCAGCAGCTTAAGGCGGGGTGCAGATACGCAGTATTTT
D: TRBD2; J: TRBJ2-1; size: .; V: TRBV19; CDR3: CASSWPSGIVQFF; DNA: TGTGCCAGTAGTTGGCCCAGCGGGATCGTCCAGTTCTTC
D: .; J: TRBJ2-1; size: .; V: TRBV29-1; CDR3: CSASTGSYNEQFF; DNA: TGCAGCGCCAGCACAGGGTCGTACAATGAGCAGTTCTTC
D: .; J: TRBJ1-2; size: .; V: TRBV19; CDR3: CASSIGPTNYGYTF; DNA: TGTGCCAGTAGTATAGGGCCGACTAACTATGGCTACACCTTC
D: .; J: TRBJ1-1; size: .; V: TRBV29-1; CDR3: CSVEALGGSAEAFF; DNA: TGCAGCGTTGAAGCCTTAGGTGGGAGCGCTGAAGCTTTCTTT